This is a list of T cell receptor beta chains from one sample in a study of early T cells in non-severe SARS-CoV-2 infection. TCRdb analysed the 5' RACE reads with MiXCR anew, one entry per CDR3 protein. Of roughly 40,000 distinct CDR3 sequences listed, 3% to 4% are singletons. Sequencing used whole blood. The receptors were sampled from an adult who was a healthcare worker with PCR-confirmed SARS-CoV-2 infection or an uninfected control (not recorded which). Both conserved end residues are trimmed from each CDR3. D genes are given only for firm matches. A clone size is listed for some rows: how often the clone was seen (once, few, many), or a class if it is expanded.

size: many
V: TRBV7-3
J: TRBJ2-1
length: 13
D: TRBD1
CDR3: ASSLSGTGGNEQF

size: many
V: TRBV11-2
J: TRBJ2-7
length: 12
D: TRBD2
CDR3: ASSSTSGSYEQY

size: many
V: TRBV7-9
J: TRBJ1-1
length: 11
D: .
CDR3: ASSLRGFTEAF

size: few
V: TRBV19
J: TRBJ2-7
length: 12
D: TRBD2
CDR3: ASNTGLAGQQQY

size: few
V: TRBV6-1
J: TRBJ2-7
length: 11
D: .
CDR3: ASSRRSVYEQY

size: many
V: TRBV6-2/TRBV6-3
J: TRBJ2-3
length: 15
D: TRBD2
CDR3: ASSQRTSGRSTDTQY

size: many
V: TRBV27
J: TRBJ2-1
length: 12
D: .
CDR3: ASSWGHPYNEQF

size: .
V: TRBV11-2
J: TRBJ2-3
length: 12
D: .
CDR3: ASSPPRGTDTQY

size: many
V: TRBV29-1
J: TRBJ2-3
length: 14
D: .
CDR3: SAEPWTAFRTDTQY

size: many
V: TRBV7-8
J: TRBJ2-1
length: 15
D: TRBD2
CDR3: ASSLARLAGGPREQF

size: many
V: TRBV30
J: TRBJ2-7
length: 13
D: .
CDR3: AWSRQTGVLYEQY

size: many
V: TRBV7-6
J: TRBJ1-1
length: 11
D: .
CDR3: ASSSDRNTEAF

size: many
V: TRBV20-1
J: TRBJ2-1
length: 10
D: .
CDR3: SGRGARNEQF

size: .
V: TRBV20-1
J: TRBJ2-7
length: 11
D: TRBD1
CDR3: SAGQDFSYEQY

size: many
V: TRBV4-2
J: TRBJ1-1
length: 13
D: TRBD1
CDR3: ASSQGQGSNTEAF

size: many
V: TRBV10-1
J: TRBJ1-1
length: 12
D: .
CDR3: ASSDHGLNTEAF

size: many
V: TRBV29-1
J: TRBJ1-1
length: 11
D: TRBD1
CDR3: SVERQGNTEAF

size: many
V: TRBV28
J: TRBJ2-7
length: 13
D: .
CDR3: ASSSPGGGADEQY

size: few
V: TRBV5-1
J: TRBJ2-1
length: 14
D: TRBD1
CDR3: ASSPTDRVQDNEQF

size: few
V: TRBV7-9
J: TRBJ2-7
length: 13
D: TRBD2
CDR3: ASSSGLAGIYEQY